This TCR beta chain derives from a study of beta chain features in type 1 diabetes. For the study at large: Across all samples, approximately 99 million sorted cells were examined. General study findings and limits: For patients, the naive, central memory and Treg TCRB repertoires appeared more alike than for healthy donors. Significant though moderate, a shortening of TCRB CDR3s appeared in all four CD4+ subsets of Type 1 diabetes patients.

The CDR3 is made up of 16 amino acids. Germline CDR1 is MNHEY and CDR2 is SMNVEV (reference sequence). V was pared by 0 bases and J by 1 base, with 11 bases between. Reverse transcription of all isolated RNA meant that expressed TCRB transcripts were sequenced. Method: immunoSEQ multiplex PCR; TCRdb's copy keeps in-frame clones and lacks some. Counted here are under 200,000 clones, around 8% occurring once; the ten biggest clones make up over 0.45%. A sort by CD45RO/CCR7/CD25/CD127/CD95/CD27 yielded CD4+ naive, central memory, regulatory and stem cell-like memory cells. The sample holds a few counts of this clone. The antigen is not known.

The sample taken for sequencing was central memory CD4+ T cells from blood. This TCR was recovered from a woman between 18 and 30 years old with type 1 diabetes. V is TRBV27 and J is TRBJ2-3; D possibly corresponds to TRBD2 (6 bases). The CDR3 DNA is TGTGCCAGCAGTTTATCTGCGGGGACCCGCACAGATACGCAGTATTTT. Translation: CASSLSAGTRTDTQYF.